Listed below are T cell receptor beta chains from one sample, sequenced in a study of blood T cell repertoires in COVID-19. Sequencing used immunoSEQ multiplex PCR; TCRdb keeps in-frame clones, though not all of them. Seen here are about 56,000 clones, about 90% observed once, and the top ten hold 20%. Sequencing input: peripheral blood. The receptor set was obtained from a human donor in a cohort sampled during active COVID-19. Both conserved end residues are part of each CDR3. Fields, in order: clone size, J gene, D gene, V gene, CDR3 protein, CDR3 DNA. A D gene is named only where the DNA matches it firmly. Not every row has a clone size; where given, it reads once, few, many or a size class.

clone_size: .; j_call: TRBJ1-1; d_call: TRBD1; v_call: TRBV5-1; cdr3_aa: CASSLSPDRLLNTEAFF; cdr3_nt: TGCGCCAGCAGCTTGTCCCCGGACAGGCTCTTGAACACTGAAGCTTTCTTT
clone_size: .; j_call: TRBJ1-2; d_call: .; v_call: TRBV19; cdr3_aa: CASSIGGGIHGYTF; cdr3_nt: TGTGCCAGTAGTATAGGAGGGGGAATCCATGGCTACACCTTC
clone_size: .; j_call: TRBJ1-3; d_call: .; v_call: TRBV6-5; cdr3_aa: CASALGQLSGNTIYF; cdr3_nt: TGTGCCAGCGCCCTGGGACAACTCTCTGGAAACACCATATATTTT
clone_size: once; j_call: TRBJ2-2; d_call: .; v_call: TRBV2; cdr3_aa: CASSGASTGELFF; cdr3_nt: TGTGCCAGCAGTGGGGCGAGCACCGGGGAGCTGTTTTTT
clone_size: once; j_call: TRBJ1-1; d_call: TRBD1; v_call: TRBV7-2; cdr3_aa: CASSSTGGDTEAFF; cdr3_nt: TGTGCCAGCAGCTCTACAGGGGGGGATACTGAAGCTTTCTTT
clone_size: .; j_call: TRBJ1-2; d_call: .; v_call: TRBV10-3; cdr3_aa: CAISEFTVQGGYTF; cdr3_nt: TGTGCCATCAGTGAGTTTACAGTCCAGGGTGGCTACACCTTC
clone_size: once; j_call: TRBJ1-3; d_call: .; v_call: TRBV6-2/TRBV6-3; cdr3_aa: CASSPRGEIFWRGNTIYF; cdr3_nt: TGTGCCAGCAGTCCGCGGGGTGAAATTTTTTGGAGGGGAAACACCATATATTTT
clone_size: .; j_call: TRBJ2-3; d_call: TRBD1; v_call: TRBV9; cdr3_aa: CASSAWGGQGLDTQYF; cdr3_nt: TGTGCCAGCAGCGCGTGGGGGGGACAGGGTCTGGATACGCAGTATTTT
clone_size: .; j_call: TRBJ2-3; d_call: TRBD1; v_call: TRBV5-1; cdr3_aa: CASSRQGSDTQYF; cdr3_nt: TGCGCCAGCAGCAGACAGGGCTCAGATACGCAGTATTTT
clone_size: .; j_call: TRBJ2-7; d_call: .; v_call: TRBV3-1/TRBV3-2; cdr3_aa: CASSQGVSDQYF; cdr3_nt: TGTGCCAGCAGCCAGGGAGTCTCGGACCAGTACTTC
clone_size: .; j_call: TRBJ2-7; d_call: TRBD1; v_call: TRBV7-2; cdr3_aa: CASSTGDRTYEQYF; cdr3_nt: TGTGCCAGCAGCACTGGGGACAGAACCTACGAGCAGTACTTC
clone_size: .; j_call: TRBJ2-5; d_call: TRBD2; v_call: TRBV7-8; cdr3_aa: CASSFFVASGGLRAQYF; cdr3_nt: TGTGCCAGCAGCTTCTTTGTGGCGAGCGGGGGCCTCAGGGCCCAGTACTTC
clone_size: .; j_call: TRBJ1-2; d_call: .; v_call: TRBV21-1; cdr3_aa: CASGRFSGYTF; cdr3_nt: TGTGCCAGCGGTCGGTTTAGTGGCTACACCTTC
clone_size: .; j_call: TRBJ2-7; d_call: TRBD2; v_call: TRBV4-1; cdr3_aa: CASSQRASGGATSYEQYF; cdr3_nt: TGCGCCAGCAGCCAAAGGGCTAGCGGGGGGGCGACCTCCTACGAGCAGTACTTC
clone_size: .; j_call: TRBJ2-1; d_call: TRBD2; v_call: TRBV5-1; cdr3_aa: CASSSAGGQANEQFF; cdr3_nt: TGCGCCAGCAGCTCCGCGGGGGGGCAGGCCAATGAGCAGTTCTTC
clone_size: .; j_call: TRBJ2-5; d_call: TRBD1; v_call: TRBV5-6; cdr3_aa: CASSLNRGRLETQYF; cdr3_nt: TGTGCCAGCAGCTTGAACAGGGGCAGGTTGGAGACCCAGTACTTC
clone_size: .; j_call: TRBJ2-2; d_call: .; v_call: TRBV9; cdr3_aa: CASSVAGGGWGTGELFF; cdr3_nt: TGTGCCAGCAGCGTAGCCGGTGGGGGCTGGGGCACCGGGGAGCTGTTTTTT
clone_size: once; j_call: TRBJ1-2; d_call: TRBD1; v_call: TRBV7-8; cdr3_aa: CASSSRFPGTGNYGYTF; cdr3_nt: TGTGCCAGCAGCTCGCGATTCCCCGGGACAGGAAACTATGGCTACACCTTC
clone_size: .; j_call: TRBJ2-1; d_call: TRBD1; v_call: TRBV20-1; cdr3_aa: CSASPGTGGNEQFF; cdr3_nt: TGCAGTGCTAGTCCCGGGACAGGGGGCAATGAGCAGTTCTTC
clone_size: .; j_call: TRBJ2-7; d_call: .; v_call: TRBV19; cdr3_aa: CASSRAGGRSSYEQYF; cdr3_nt: TGTGCCAGTAGCCGCGCAGGGGGGAGAAGCTCCTACGAGCAGTACTTC
clone_size: .; j_call: TRBJ1-2; d_call: .; v_call: TRBV7-2; cdr3_aa: CASSLYRANYGYTF; cdr3_nt: TGTGCCAGCAGCTTATATCGAGCTAACTATGGCTACACCTTC
clone_size: .; j_call: TRBJ2-3; d_call: .; v_call: TRBV11-2; cdr3_aa: CASSLDLRGPYTQYF; cdr3_nt: TGTGCCAGCAGCTTAGATTTGCGGGGACCTTATACGCAGTATTTT
clone_size: .; j_call: TRBJ1-1; d_call: .; v_call: TRBV27; cdr3_aa: CASSLGPPGGAFF; cdr3_nt: TGTGCCAGCAGTTTGGGACCACCCGGGGGAGCTTTCTTT
clone_size: few; j_call: TRBJ2-1; d_call: .; v_call: TRBV3-1/TRBV3-2; cdr3_aa: CASSHDSKRHNEQFF; cdr3_nt: TGTGCCAGCAGCCACGATTCGAAGCGGCACAATGAGCAGTTCTTC
clone_size: .; j_call: TRBJ2-6; d_call: TRBD1; v_call: TRBV18; cdr3_aa: CASSPADRVAGANVLTF; cdr3_nt: TGTGCCAGCTCACCAGCGGACAGGGTCGCTGGGGCCAACGTCCTGACTTTC
clone_size: .; j_call: TRBJ2-3; d_call: .; v_call: TRBV30; cdr3_aa: CAWTQGGVGYTQYF; cdr3_nt: TGTGCCTGGACTCAGGGCGGGGTAGGATATACGCAGTATTTT
clone_size: .; j_call: TRBJ2-3; d_call: TRBD1; v_call: TRBV30; cdr3_aa: CAWSVEQGVTDTQYF; cdr3_nt: TGTGCCTGGAGTGTAGAACAGGGGGTAACAGATACGCAGTATTTT
clone_size: .; j_call: TRBJ2-7; d_call: TRBD1; v_call: TRBV6-5; cdr3_aa: CASSYRTGLTYEQYF; cdr3_nt: TGTGCCAGCAGTTACCGGACAGGGCTCACCTACGAGCAGTACTTC
clone_size: .; j_call: TRBJ2-1; d_call: .; v_call: TRBV5-1; cdr3_aa: CASSSTKLGLNEQFF; cdr3_nt: TGCGCCAGCAGCTCTACTAAATTAGGCCTCAATGAGCAGTTCTTC
clone_size: .; j_call: TRBJ1-4; d_call: TRBD1; v_call: TRBV5-1; cdr3_aa: CASSIGQGDEKLFF; cdr3_nt: TGCGCCAGCAGCATCGGGCAGGGGGATGAAAAACTGTTTTTT
clone_size: .; j_call: TRBJ1-2; d_call: .; v_call: TRBV10-3; cdr3_aa: CATSGTTFDGYTF; cdr3_nt: TGTGCCACCTCCGGGACAACATTTGATGGCTACACCTTC
clone_size: few; j_call: TRBJ1-5; d_call: .; v_call: TRBV2; cdr3_aa: CASRDYLNQPQHF; cdr3_nt: TGTGCCAGCAGGGACTATTTAAATCAGCCCCAGCATTTT
clone_size: .; j_call: TRBJ2-7; d_call: .; v_call: TRBV9; cdr3_aa: CATRVWGPSLLF; cdr3_nt: TGTGCCACCAGGGTTTGGGGGCCCAGTCTCCTCTTC
clone_size: .; j_call: TRBJ1-2; d_call: .; v_call: TRBV6-2/TRBV6-3; cdr3_aa: CASSYDDRFYTF; cdr3_nt: TGTGCCAGCAGTTATGATGACAGATTTTACACCTTC
clone_size: .; j_call: TRBJ2-2; d_call: .; v_call: TRBV30; cdr3_aa: CAWSVVNTGELFF; cdr3_nt: TGTGCCTGGAGTGTCGTAAACACCGGGGAGCTGTTTTTT
clone_size: .; j_call: TRBJ2-3; d_call: TRBD2; v_call: TRBV18; cdr3_aa: CASSPSGGSTDTQYF; cdr3_nt: TGTGCCAGCTCACCTAGCGGGGGGAGCACAGATACGCAGTATTTT
clone_size: .; j_call: TRBJ1-3; d_call: TRBD1; v_call: TRBV7-9; cdr3_aa: CASSPTTGGYSGNTIYF; cdr3_nt: TGTGCCAGCAGCCCAACAACAGGGGGCTATTCTGGAAACACCATATATTTT
clone_size: .; j_call: TRBJ1-2; d_call: TRBD1; v_call: TRBV5-1; cdr3_aa: CASSPGGTNYGYTF; cdr3_nt: TGCGCCAGCAGCCCAGGGGGGACTAACTATGGCTACACCTTC
clone_size: .; j_call: TRBJ2-7; d_call: TRBD2; v_call: TRBV11-2; cdr3_aa: CASSIRLAGGPYEQYF; cdr3_nt: TGTGCCAGCAGCATAAGACTAGCGGGGGGACCCTACGAGCAGTACTTC
clone_size: .; j_call: TRBJ2-6; d_call: TRBD1; v_call: TRBV7-2; cdr3_aa: CASSFTGGGANVLTF; cdr3_nt: TGTGCCAGCAGCTTTACAGGGGGCGGGGCCAACGTCCTGACTTTC
clone_size: .; j_call: TRBJ2-1; d_call: TRBD2; v_call: TRBV11-2; cdr3_aa: CASSLVSQRGRNEQFF; cdr3_nt: TGTGCCAGCAGCTTAGTCTCCCAGCGGGGTAGGAATGAGCAGTTCTTC
clone_size: .; j_call: TRBJ2-3; d_call: .; v_call: TRBV5-1; cdr3_aa: CASSLGPSRLSGSTDTQYF; cdr3_nt: TGCGCCAGCAGCTTGGGCCCTTCCCGACTAAGCGGGAGCACAGATACGCAGTATTTT
clone_size: .; j_call: TRBJ2-4; d_call: TRBD2; v_call: TRBV9; cdr3_aa: CASSVGLAGKNIQYF; cdr3_nt: TGTGCCAGCAGCGTCGGACTAGCGGGCAAAAACATTCAGTACTTC
clone_size: .; j_call: TRBJ2-7; d_call: TRBD1; v_call: TRBV30; cdr3_aa: CAWRRGRLGQGEQYF; cdr3_nt: TGTGCCTGGAGGAGGGGCCGCCTGGGACAGGGAGAGCAGTACTTC
clone_size: .; j_call: TRBJ1-6; d_call: .; v_call: TRBV21-1; cdr3_aa: CASSKDTVTGEGNSPLHF; cdr3_nt: TGTGCCAGCAGCAAAGATACCGTGACAGGTGAAGGAAATTCACCCCTCCACTTT
clone_size: .; j_call: TRBJ1-2; d_call: .; v_call: TRBV11-2; cdr3_aa: CASSLTGPLRGGYTF; cdr3_nt: TGTGCCAGCAGCTTGACGGGCCCCTTAAGGGGTGGCTACACCTTC